This entry concerns a single TCR beta chain. Its antigen is unknown. The data belong to a study of cytomegalovirus exposure and HLA in healthy donors. Germline CDR1 reads MNHEY; CDR2 reads SVGAGI. The junction had 7 bases not matched to a gene; V was cut back by 5 bases and J by 4 bases. This CDR3 has 14 residues. Overall study findings and caveats: Reportedly, fewer N-insertions than the roughly 700-donor mean appeared in an Asian-associated ancestry cluster in a later analysis. Across donors, presence/absence analyses took sequencing depth to be roughly uniform. Later analysis identified a missense DCLRE1C variant that was linked to TCR beta V- and J-gene trimming.

The study ran its PCR with 60 Vbeta and 13 Jbeta primers. Only in-frame clones appear in the TCRdb table, and some are missing; sequencing was by immunoSEQ multiplex PCR. The repertoire table contains around 77,000 clones. V is TRBV6-5 and J is TRBJ1-2; 7 positions match TRBD1. The material sequenced was PBMCs. The TCR originated in a man aged 50-60 years in good health and CMV-seropositive. The CDR3 spells CASSPYRGGYGYTF. The DNA of the CDR3 is TGTGCCAGCAGTCCCTACAGGGGCGGCTATGGCTACACCTTC.